The clone carrying this TCR beta chain was detected only a few times. Individual cDNA molecules each received unique molecular identifiers attached to them. TCRdb fed the 5' RACE reads into MiXCR, producing one record per CDR3 protein. This sample has about 18,000 distinct CDR3 sequences, with approximately 5.6% found just once. The data were obtained in a study of early T cells in non-severe SARS-CoV-2 infection. Trimming cost V 4 bases and J 1 base, with 11 bases left between them. The CDR3 length is 14 residues. In germline, CDR1 is SEHNR, CDR2 FQNEAQ (reference sequence). The receptor was isolated from an adult who was a healthcare worker with PCR-confirmed SARS-CoV-2 infection or an uninfected control (not recorded which). Sample: whole blood. The chain carries TRBV7-9 and TRBJ2-7; D is possibly TRBD1 or TRBD2 (5 bases each). DNA for the CDR3: TGTGCCAGCAGCTCCGGGGACGGATCCTACGAGCAGTACTTC. Translation: CASSSGDGSYEQYF.